Shown below are 16 T cell receptor beta chains from a single sample sequenced in a study of T cells in Graves' hyperthyroidism and ophthalmopathy. RNA transcripts served as the template for amplifying TCR beta CDR3 regions. TCR CDR3 underwent first-round RT-PCR with the HTBI primer set. In TCRdb, the multiplex PCR reads were re-called with MiXCR into one record per CDR3 protein. The repertoire has some 600,000 distinct CDR3 sequences, around 13% of them found once; the top ten carry 5% to 7%. The sequenced sample was blood. These receptor sequences come from a woman under 40 with Graves' hyperthyroidism that later progressed to Graves' ophthalmopathy.

This clonotype has at least ten counts. The gene calls are TRBV11-1 and TRBJ2-7; a weak D match, TRBD1 (6 bases). CDR3 size: 15 residues. V lost 1 base and J 2 bases, leaving 12 bases between the germline ends. The V gene's germline CDR1 is SGHAT and CDR2 FQDESV (reference sequence). Written as DNA, the CDR3 is TGTGCCAGCAGCTTAGGGGACACTGGGGCCTACGAGCAGTACTTC. It translates to CASSLGDTGAYEQYF.

This clonotype appeared many times. This rearrangement joins TRBV10-3 to TRBJ2-7; TRBD1 aligns across 7 bases. Germline lookup yields CDR1 ENHRY and CDR2 SYGVKD. This CDR3 is 14 amino acids long. With V trimmed by 4 bases and J by 6 bases, 9 bases remained unmatched. Here the CDR3 DNA reads TGTGCCATCAGTGTGGCAGGGGGTGAAGGCGAGCAGTACTTC. This gives the protein CAISVAGGEGEQYF.

In this sample, this clonotype turned up many times. The chain joins TRBV3-1 to TRBJ1-1; weak D call: TRBD1 (5 bases). Germline V gives CDR1 LGHDT, CDR2 YNNKEL (reference sequence). With 4 bases removed from V and 2 bases from J, the gap between germline ends came to 14 bases. This CDR3 contains 15 residues. The CDR3 DNA sequence: TGTGCCAGCAGCCCTACGCCTGGGGGTAACACTGAAGCTTTCTTT. Protein sequence: CASSPTPGGNTEAFF.

The chain links TRBV9 to TRBJ1-4, with D maybe TRBD1 (6 bases). The CDR3 has 17 residues. Germline lookup yields CDR1 SGDLS and CDR2 YYNGEE. The V end was cut by 3 bases, the J end by 3 bases, with 18 bases between. The CDR3 here is CASSAGTSVVPNEKLFF. CDR3 sequence (DNA): TGTGCCAGCAGCGCTGGGACATCGGTGGTCCCTAATGAAAAACTGTTTTTT.

This clonotype was picked up many times. The J gene is TRBJ1-5, the V gene TRBV27; tentative D call: TRBD1 (5 bases). V lost 5 bases to trimming and J lost 5 bases, with 16 bases between them. This CDR3 contains 15 residues. The germline V gene encodes CDR1 MNHEY and CDR2 SMNVEV (reference sequence). The CDR3 DNA is TGTGCCAGCAGTCCGGGGCAGGTGGGCGATCAGCCCCAGCATTTT. Translating it yields CASSPGQVGDQPQHF.

This clonotype was picked up many times. This rearrangement joins TRBV20-1 to TRBJ2-1; possibly TRBD2 for D (6 bases). Trimming pared 2 bases from V and 15 bases from J, leaving 14 bases between. There are 11 residues in the CDR3. Germline V gene sequence: CDR1 DFQATT, CDR2 SNEGSKA (reference sequence). CDR3 bases: TGCAGTGCTAGATTTAGCGGTGTGGGGTTCTTC. Its protein is CSARFSGVGFF.

This clonotype was found many times. The gene calls are TRBV28 and TRBJ2-3; D is perhaps TRBD1 (6 bases). The V and J ends lost 5 bases and 6 bases respectively, with 27 bases between them. The germline V gene encodes CDR1 MDHEN and CDR2 SYDVKM. The CDR3 is 18 residues long. CDR3 coding DNA: TGTGCCAGCAGTGTATATCCCGGGACATTAGCCCTCAGGGATACGCAGTATTTT. Its translation: CASSVYPGTLALRDTQYF.

This clonotype occurred many times. V and J are TRBV29-1 and TRBJ2-2, with TRBD1 identical over 8 bases. This CDR3 has 14 amino acids. CDR1 is SQVTM, CDR2 ANQGSEA, per germline. With 4 bases clipped from V and 4 bases from J, the junction kept 5 bases outside the gene matches. The CDR3 region has the DNA TGCAGCGTTGTTGGACAGGGAGCCACCGGGGAGCTGTTTTTT. It is translated as CSVVGQGATGELFF.

There are many counts of this clonotype. The rearrangement uses TRBV11-2 and TRBJ1-2, with D possibly TRBD1 on 5 matching bases. Looked up from germline, CDR1 is SGHAT and CDR2 is FQNNGV. The CDR3 length is 14 residues. V was trimmed by 5 bases and J by 3 bases, leaving 13 bases between them. CDR3 in amino acids: CASSQGGMDYGYTF. DNA of the CDR3: TGTGCCAGCAGCCAGGGCGGGATGGACTATGGCTACACCTTC.

Turning to this clonotype: Possible read error: a much larger clone is one base away. This chain joins TRBV5-4 and TRBJ2-3; D is possibly TRBD2 (5 bases). The germline V gene encodes CDR1 SGHNT and CDR2 YYREEE (reference sequence). The CDR3 consists of 15 residues. DNA of the CDR3: TGTGCCAGCAGTTACTCCCCGGCTAGCATAGATACGCAGTATTTT. Its translation is CASSYSPASIDTQYF.

This clonotype occurred many times. J is TRBJ2-3 and V is TRBV5-1; 8 bases fit TRBD1. V shed 4 bases and J 5 bases; nucleotides not matched to a gene: 6. The germline V gene encodes CDR1 SGHRS and CDR2 YFSETQ. There are 14 residues in the CDR3. The CDR3: CASSPGQGIDTQYF. DNA for the CDR3: TGCGCCAGCAGCCCAGGACAGGGAATAGATACGCAGTATTTT.

This chain joins TRBV18 and TRBJ2-1; TRBD1 matches at 12 bases. CDR3 length: 17 amino acids. The J segment lost 1 base and the V segment lost 3 bases, leaving 4 bases of the junction unmatched. Germline CDR1 and CDR2: KGHSH and LQKENI. This chain's CDR3 is CASSPGTGGESYNEQFF. The CDR3 nucleotides read TGTGCCAGCTCACCGGGGACAGGGGGCGAATCCTACAATGAGCAGTTCTTC.

The table lists this clonotype with many counts. The chain uses TRBV19 and TRBJ1-4, with D possibly TRBD1 on 5 matching bases. The germline V and J ends were trimmed by 4 bases and 7 bases, with 13 bases remaining between them. The germline CDR1 and CDR2 sequences are LNHDA and SQIVND (reference sequence). The CDR3 totals 14 residues. The CDR3 coding sequence is TGTGCCAGTAGTACCCCAGGGAGGAGTGAAAAACTGTTTTTT. Amino acids: CASSTPGRSEKLFF.

CDR3: CASKGQGVEKLFF. The DNA for the CDR3 is TGTGCCAGCAAGGGACAGGGGGTGGAAAAACTGTTTTTT. The rearrangement joins TRBV2 to TRBJ1-4, with 11 bases matching TRBD1. In germline, CDR1 is SNHLY, CDR2 FYNNEI. Losses at the gene ends were 7 bases for V and 8 bases for J; bases not matched to a gene: 3. This CDR3 comprises 13 residues.

This clonotype has ten or more counts. The CDR3 region has the DNA TGTGCCACCAGTGATTTACAGGGAGAGAACACCGGGGAGCTGTTTTTT. As protein: CATSDLQGENTGELFF. The chain employs TRBV24-1 and TRBJ2-2, with a possible D match to TRBD1 (6 bases). CDR3 length equals 16 residues. Trimming removed 1 base from V and 1 base from J, with 9 bases in between. Germline lookup yields CDR1 KGHDR and CDR2 SFDVKD.

This clonotype has just one count. The chain is built from TRBV19 and TRBJ2-7; TRBD2 matches at 7 bases. This CDR3 region has 15 residues. The trim removed 1 base at V and 3 bases at J, leaving 6 bases unmatched. Germline V gives CDR1 LNHDA, CDR2 SQIVND (reference sequence). The DNA of the CDR3 is TGTGCCAGTAGTATAGGAGGGAGGGCCGGCTACGAGCAGTACTTC. It is translated as CASSIGGRAGYEQYF.